The 32 T cell receptor beta chains below were found in one sample sequenced in a study of T cell responses to AZD1222 COVID-19 vaccine. The data were produced by immunoSEQ multiplex PCR, yet TCRdb's version contains in-frame clones alone and is incomplete. The repertoire includes about 39,000 clones, 90% of them detected once, and about 36% sits in the top ten. Source: peripheral blood, taken 28 days after the second AZD1222 dose. Receptors originate from an adult who received the AZD1222 COVID-19 vaccine.

CDR3 amino acids: CASSLSASRTDTQYF. The CDR3, as DNA: TGTGCCAGCAGTTTATCGGCTAGCCGCACAGATACGCAGTATTTT. J is TRBJ2-3 and V is TRBV27, with D possibly being TRBD2 (5 bases). The germline CDR1 and CDR2 sequences are MNHEY and SMNVEV (reference sequence). CDR3 length: 15 residues. The germline V and J ends were trimmed by 0 bases and 1 base, with 8 bases remaining between them.

The chain is built from TRBV18 and TRBJ1-2, with TRBD1 matching 7 bases. The V gene's germline CDR1 is KGHSH and CDR2 LQKENI. The V and J ends lost 4 bases and 3 bases, in that order; junction bases with no gene match: 5. The CDR3 spans 14 residues. This chain's CDR3 is CASSLRDRDYGYTF. The CDR3 DNA is TGTGCCAGCTCACTAAGAGACAGGGACTATGGCTACACCTTC.

The chain is built from TRBV5-1 and TRBJ1-6; possible D gene TRBD1, 6 bases. This CDR3 has 15 amino acids. The V end was cut by 1 base, the J end by 8 bases, with 13 bases between. CDR1 is SGHRS and CDR2 is YFSETQ in the germline V gene. CDR3 residues: CASSLLGGLHSPLHF. DNA of the CDR3: TGCGCCAGCAGCTTGCTGGGGGGGCTTCATTCACCCCTCCACTTT. The complete variable domain, with remaining parts taken from reference TRBV5-1 and TRBJ1-6, reads KAGVTQTPRYLIKTRGQQVTLSCSPISGHRSVSWYQQTPGQGLQFLFEYFSETQRNKGNFPGRFSGRQFSNSRSEMNVSTLELGDSALYLCASSLLGGLHSPLHFGNGTRLTVT.

V usage is TRBV15 and J usage is TRBJ1-5; D is ambiguous. Germline V lookup: CDR1 LNHNV, CDR2 YYDKDF (reference sequence). V lost 4 bases, J lost 6 bases, and 16 bases lay in between. The CDR3 totals 15 residues. The CDR3 region has the DNA TGTGCCACCAGCAAAGATAACGTAGCGGGTCAGCCCCAGCATTTT. Protein sequence: CATSKDNVAGQPQHF.

The rearrangement joins TRBV6-5 to TRBJ1-2, with 7 bases aligning to TRBD1. V lost 2 bases and J lost 0; bases outside the gene matches: 3. This CDR3 is 15 amino acids long. CDR1 is MNHEY and CDR2 is SVGAGI in the germline V gene. CDR3 nucleotide sequence: TGTGCCAGCAGTTACGGGGGGACAGCTAACTATGGCTACACCTTC. As protein: CASSYGGTANYGYTF.

The chain uses TRBV20-1 and TRBJ1-2; D call uncertain. Germline lookup yields CDR1 DFQATT and CDR2 SNEGSKA (reference sequence). This CDR3 region has 11 residues. CDR3: CGTEDRYGYTF. Written as DNA, the CDR3 is TGCGGTACGGAGGACCGCTATGGCTACACCTTC.

The V and J genes are TRBV29-1 and TRBJ2-5; 9 bases are shared with TRBD2. This CDR3 has 13 residues. V lost 6 bases, J lost 5 bases, and 7 bases stayed unmatched. The V gene's germline CDR1 is SQVTM and CDR2 ANQGSEA. For the CDR3, the DNA is TGCAGCGTGCAGCGGGGGGCGGGGGAGACCCAGTACTTC. Its protein is CSVQRGAGETQYF.

The V call is TRBV7-2, the J call TRBJ1-1, with a possible D match to TRBD1 (5 bases). The V and J ends lost 5 bases and 6 bases respectively, with 16 bases between them. Germline CDR1 and CDR2: SGHTA and FQGNSA. The CDR3 covers 14 residues. The CDR3 is CASSLSPGPPEAFF. DNA of the CDR3: TGTGCCAGCAGCCTATCGCCAGGGCCTCCTGAAGCTTTCTTT.

This chain uses TRBV7-2 with TRBJ1-4; 9 nucleotides match TRBD1. Germline CDR1 and CDR2: SGHTA and FQGNSA. V trimming: 3 bases; J trimming: 6 bases; junction bases outside the gene matches: 5. The CDR3 is made up of 15 amino acids. CDR3 DNA sequence: TGTGCCAGCAGCTTGAAGACAGGGGGTTATGAAAAACTGTTTTTT. This encodes CASSLKTGGYEKLFF.

The chain is built from TRBV11-2 and TRBJ2-6, with D possibly being TRBD1 (6 bases). This CDR3 is 16 amino acids long. Germline lookup yields CDR1 SGHAT and CDR2 FQNNGV. V lost 5 bases, J lost 2 bases, and 13 bases lay in between. CDR3 amino acids: CASSLGTGTGANVLTF. The CDR3, as DNA: TGTGCCAGCAGCCTAGGTACAGGGACTGGGGCCAACGTCCTGACTTTC.

The V gene is TRBV4-1, the J gene TRBJ1-6, with D possibly matching TRBD1 (5 bases). The CDR3 has 15 residues. Trimming took 0 bases from V and 9 from J, leaving 12 bases between them. From germline, CDR1 is MGHRA and CDR2 YSYEKL. The CDR3 coding sequence is TGCGCCAGCAGCCAAGAGGGGGACCAGATTTCACCCCTCCACTTT. Translated, it gives CASSQEGDQISPLHF.

This clone was seen once. V and J are TRBV11-2 and TRBJ1-1; 11 bases are a match to TRBD1. CDR1 is SGHAT, CDR2 FQNNGV, per germline. This CDR3 has 17 amino acids. After removal of 5 bases from V and 1 base from J, the junction contained 9 bases not matched to a gene. The CDR3 loop reads CASSPGQGASTNTEAFF. The CDR3 DNA reads as TGTGCCAGCAGCCCTGGACAGGGGGCGAGTACGAACACTGAAGCTTTCTTT. Combining the CDR3 with reference TRBV11-2 and TRBJ1-1 gives the whole variable domain EAGVAQSPRYKIIEKRQSVAFWCNPISGHATLYWYQQILGQGPKLLIQFQNNGVVDDSQLPKDRFSAERLKGVDSTLKIQPAKLEDSAVYLCASSPGQGASTNTEAFFGQGTRLTVV.

The chain recombines TRBV6-5 with TRBJ1-2, with TRBD1 as a possible D gene (6 bases). The V end lost 5 bases, the J end lost 3 bases, and 10 bases lay between the germline ends. In germline, CDR1 is MNHEY, CDR2 SVGAGI. The CDR3 length is 13 residues. The CDR3 loop is CASSLTGDYGYTF. The DNA of the CDR3 is TGTGCCAGCAGTCTGACAGGCGACTATGGCTACACCTTC.

This chain uses TRBV11-3 with TRBJ1-1, with D uncertain. In germline, CDR1 is SGHNT, CDR2 YENEEA. CDR3 length: 13 amino acids. Trimming shortened V by 2 bases and J by 2 bases, and 6 bases separated the two germline ends. The CDR3 DNA sequence: TGTGCCAGCAGCTTATACAGAAACACTGAAGCTTTCTTT. Translating gives CASSLYRNTEAFF. Combining the CDR3 with reference TRBV11-3 and TRBJ1-1 gives the whole variable domain EAGVVQSPRYKIIEKKQPVAFWCNPISGHNTLYWYLQNLGQGPELLIRYENEEAVDDSQLPKDRFSAERLKGVDSTLKIQPAELGDSAVYLCASSLYRNTEAFFGQGTRLTVV.

This clone has just one count. This chain connects TRBV6-2 or TRBV6-3 to TRBJ1-2; 7 bases are shared with TRBD1. J was trimmed by 5 bases and V by 0 bases; bases with no gene match: 3. This CDR3 is built from 14 residues. From germline, CDR1 is MNHEY and CDR2 SVGEGT. CDR3 coding DNA: TGTGCCAGCAGTTACTCCGCAGGGGGTTATGGCTACACCTTC. Translated, it gives CASSYSAGGYGYTF.

This clone showed up just a few times. The chain employs TRBV10-1 and TRBJ2-6; possible D gene TRBD2, 6 bases. The CDR3 has 15 residues. Looked up from germline, CDR1 is WNHNN and CDR2 is SYGVQD (reference sequence). V was shortened by 3 bases and J by 1 base, with 7 bases between the two germline ends. Here the CDR3 DNA reads TGCGCCAGCAGTGATGGAGGGTCTGGGGCCAACGTCCTGACTTTC. Its translation: CASSDGGSGANVLTF.

The chain carries TRBV18 and TRBJ1-2, with D maybe TRBD1 (5 bases). V dropped 2 bases and J dropped 6 bases, with 13 bases sitting between them. The CDR3 is 14 residues long. Germline loops: CDR1 KGHSH, CDR2 LQKENI. The CDR3 region has the DNA TGTGCCAGCTCACCAGGGGTTGGGGGTGATGGCTACACCTTC. It yields the protein CASSPGVGGDGYTF.

The chain combines TRBV2 with TRBJ1-3; the D is unclear. V was trimmed by 7 bases and J by 0 bases, leaving 13 bases between them. The CDR3 extends over 15 amino acids. Germline CDR1 reads SNHLY; CDR2 reads FYNNEI. CDR3 protein: CASKRQASSGNTIYF. The CDR3 bases are TGTGCCAGCAAAAGGCAGGCAAGCTCTGGAAACACCATATATTTT.

The gene calls are TRBV6-5 and TRBJ2-5, with D perhaps TRBD1 (6 bases). This CDR3 is 14 amino acids long. V lost 2 bases and J lost 2, with 9 bases in between. Germline loops: CDR1 MNHEY, CDR2 SVGAGI. CDR3 sequence reads: CASSYADRQETQYF. The DNA for the CDR3 is TGTGCCAGCAGTTACGCGGACAGACAAGAGACCCAGTACTTC.

The V call is TRBV15, the J call TRBJ2-1; D unclear. The length of the CDR3 is 12 residues. Germline CDR1 is LNHNV and CDR2 is YYDKDF (reference sequence). The V gene lost 2 bases and the J gene lost 1 base, with 0 bases spanning the gap. The DNA for the CDR3 is TGTGCCACCAGCAGATCCTACAATGAGCAGTTCTTC. It is translated as CATSRSYNEQFF.

About this clone: At one end, the junction sequence differs from germline, possibly due to a read error. The chain joins TRBV29-1 to TRBJ1-2, with D tentatively TRBD1 (5 bases). This CDR3 is 10 amino acids long. Germline V CDR1 and CDR2: SQVTM, ANQGSEA. CDR3 sequence: CSGPGPQPNF. CDR3 in DNA: TGCAGCGGTCCGGGACCCCAACCGAACTTC.

The chain is built from TRBV19 and TRBJ1-1; 10 bases align to TRBD1. CDR1 and CDR2 from the germline V gene are LNHDA and SQIVND (reference sequence). The CDR3 is 13 residues long. V dropped 10 bases and J dropped 4; count of bases not matched to a gene: 6. CDR3 bases: TGTGCCACCGCGGGACAGGGGTTCACTGAAGCTTTCTTT. Its translation is CATAGQGFTEAFF.

The chain carries TRBV4-3 and TRBJ1-6; the match to TRBD1 covers 7 bases. The length of the CDR3 is 15 residues. Germline V CDR1 and CDR2: LGHNA, YSLEER. V shed 1 base, J shed 6 bases, and the junction held 3 bases outside the gene matches. CDR3 nucleotide sequence: TGCGCCAGCAGCCAAGTCCCAGGGGGTAATTCACCCCTCCACTTT. Its translation is CASSQVPGGNSPLHF.

The V call is TRBV5-1, the J call TRBJ1-1; D remains unclear. This CDR3 has 14 amino acids. V lost 2 bases and J 2 bases, leaving 10 bases between the germline ends. Per germline, CDR1 SGHRS and CDR2 YFSETQ. The CDR3 nucleotides are TGCGCCAGCAGCTTACGGGCCAGCAACACTGAAGCTTTCTTT. Translated: CASSLRASNTEAFF.

This clone occurred once. This chain connects TRBV24-1 to TRBJ2-3, with TRBD1 identical over 8 bases. The CDR3 totals 16 residues. The V segment lost 9 bases and the J segment 0 bases; nucleotides outside the gene matches: 10. CDR1 is KGHDR and CDR2 is SFDVKD in the germline V gene. CDR3: CATSMGTGLSTDTQYF. CDR3 in DNA: TGTGCCACCTCAATGGGGACAGGCCTTAGCACAGATACGCAGTATTTT.

This chain links TRBV12-5 with TRBJ1-5; 8 bases align to TRBD1. The CDR3 is 14 amino acids. Germline V gene data show CDR1 as LGHNT and CDR2 as FRNRAP. Unmatched junction bases numbered 8, after V lost 4 bases and J lost 9 bases. CDR3 amino acids: CASGSGQGDGPQHF. The CDR3 region has the DNA TGTGCTAGTGGTTCCGGACAGGGCGATGGGCCCCAGCATTTT.

This clone has only one observation. V gene TRBV6-5 combines with J gene TRBJ1-2; possibly TRBD1 for D (5 bases). The CDR3 covers 15 residues. CDR1 is MNHEY and CDR2 is SVGAGI in the germline V gene. V shed 5 bases and J shed 0 bases, with 13 bases lying between them. The CDR3 region is CASSQRRVPNYGYTF. The CDR3 DNA reads as TGTGCCAGCAGTCAACGCAGGGTCCCTAACTATGGCTACACCTTC.

The chain is built from TRBV2 and TRBJ2-3, with 8 bases matching TRBD2. Germline CDR1 is SNHLY and CDR2 is FYNNEI. The CDR3 covers 17 residues. The ends lost 2 bases at V and 5 bases at J; junction bases unmatched: 12. The CDR3 sequence: CASSEISSGDRRDTQYF. In DNA form, the CDR3 reads TGTGCCAGCAGTGAAATTAGTAGCGGGGACCGACGAGATACGCAGTATTTT.

This chain links TRBV9 with TRBJ2-3; unclear D gene. The CDR3 is 11 amino acids. Germline assignment: CDR1 SGDLS and CDR2 YYNGEE. V dropped 4 bases and J dropped 5 bases, with 5 bases sitting between them. The CDR3 loop is CASSNLDTQYF. In DNA, the CDR3 is TGTGCCAGCAGCAATTTAGATACGCAGTATTTT.

The rearrangement links TRBV28 to TRBJ1-6; D is ambiguous. Germline lookup yields CDR1 MDHEN and CDR2 SYDVKM. V was shortened by 7 bases and J by 0 bases, with 13 bases between the two germline ends. The CDR3 is made up of 16 amino acids. The CDR3 DNA reads TGTGCCAGCACGGGAGACCATAGCTCCTATAATTCACCCCTCCACTTT. This sequence encodes CASTGDHSSYNSPLHF.

The gene calls are TRBV9 and TRBJ1-1, with 12 bases matching TRBD1. Germline loops: CDR1 SGDLS, CDR2 YYNGEE. The CDR3 has 16 amino acids. V lost 2 bases and J lost 3; bases outside the gene matches: 5. The CDR3 is CASSVGTGGGDTEAFF. DNA for the CDR3: TGTGCCAGCAGCGTCGGGACAGGGGGCGGTGACACTGAAGCTTTCTTT.

This chain uses TRBV19 with TRBJ1-5, with a weak D call TRBD1 (6 bases). The CDR3 sequence is 13 residues long. V was trimmed by 9 bases and J by 2 bases, leaving 11 bases between them. The germline CDR1 and CDR2 sequences are LNHDA and SQIVND (reference sequence). Written as DNA, the CDR3 is TGTGCCAGCGAGTCAGGGGGCAATCAGCCCCAGCATTTT. Its translation is CASESGGNQPQHF.